The 22 T cell receptor beta chains below were found in one sample sequenced in a study of cytomegalovirus exposure and HLA in healthy donors. PCR primers comprised 60 Vbeta and 13 Jbeta primers. Here immunoSEQ multiplex PCR was the method, and the copy in TCRdb shows in-frame clones only, minus some. This sample has about 130,000 clones; roughly 77% occur once, and the top ten carry about 4.5%. The sequencing sample was made of PBMCs. Receptors were obtained from a man younger than 40 in good health.

CDR3 DNA: TGTGCCAGTTCCGGACTAGCCGAGATCACCGGGGAGCTGTTTTTT. It encodes CASSGLAEITGELFF. J is TRBJ2-2 and V is TRBV19; 8 bases match TRBD2. Looked up from germline, CDR1 is LNHDA and CDR2 is SQIVND (reference sequence). The J segment lost 4 bases and the V segment lost 8 bases, leaving 9 bases of the junction unmatched. The CDR3 length is 15 residues. The full variable domain, its missing parts supplied by reference TRBV19 and TRBJ2-2, is DGGITQSPKYLFRKEGQNVTLSCEQNLNHDAMYWYRQDPGQGLRLIYYSQIVNDFQKGDIAEGYSVSREKKESFPLTVTSAQKNPTAFYLCASSGLAEITGELFFGEGSRLTVL.

This rearrangement joins TRBV7-9 to TRBJ1-5, with 9 bases matching TRBD1. This CDR3 is 15 amino acids long. Per the germline V gene, CDR1 is SEHNR and CDR2 is FQNEAQ (reference sequence). The J segment lost 3 bases and the V segment lost 6 bases, leaving 6 bases of the junction unmatched. In nucleotides, the CDR3 is TGTGCCAGCAGAAAAACAGGGGGCGACAATCAGCCCCAGCATTTT. Amino acid sequence: CASRKTGGDNQPQHF.

Regarding this clone: The junction shows a germline mismatch at one end, possibly a read error. The chain carries TRBV7-9 and TRBJ2-7; TRBD1 matches 7 bases. The germline gives CDR1 SEHNR, CDR2 FQNEAQ (reference sequence). The CDR3 covers 13 residues. The CDR3 protein is CSSSLGQFYEQYF. The CDR3 DNA is TGTTCCAGCAGCCTGGGACAGTTCTACGAGCAGTACTTC.

CDR3 bases: TGTGCCAGCAGTTCTCAACAGGGGGCCTACAATGAGCAGTTCTTC. Protein sequence: CASSSQQGAYNEQFF. The V and J genes are TRBV6-5 and TRBJ2-1; TRBD1 aligns across 8 bases. Per the germline V gene, CDR1 is MNHEY and CDR2 is SVGAGI. V lost 4 bases and J lost 2; bases outside the gene matches: 4. The length of the CDR3 is 15 residues.

The V call is TRBV7-9, the J call TRBJ2-3; weak D call: TRBD1 (6 bases). CDR1 SEHNR and CDR2 FQNEAQ come from the germline V gene (reference sequence). This CDR3 region has 16 residues. The V end was cut by 5 bases, the J end by 1 base, with 16 bases between. Written as DNA, the CDR3 is TGTGCCAGCAGCCCAACTACAGGGTATGGCACAGATACGCAGTATTTT. Its protein is CASSPTTGYGTDTQYF.

Details on this clone: One end of the junction does not line up with germline, which may come from a read error. This rearrangement joins TRBV10-3 to TRBJ2-7, with 11 bases aligning to TRBD2. CDR1 ENHRY and CDR2 SYGVKD come from the germline V gene. The CDR3 totals 14 residues. CDR3 region: CAISELAGEYEQHF. In DNA, the CDR3 is TGTGCCATCAGTGAACTAGCGGGAGAGTACGAGCAGCACTTC.

The CDR3 DNA is TGTGCCAGCAGCGTGGGACAGGGGGCGAGTCTAATATGGAATGAGCAGTTCTTC. It yields the protein CASSVGQGASLIWNEQFF. The V call is TRBV9, the J call TRBJ2-1; 12 positions agree with TRBD1. J lost 7 bases, V lost 2 bases, and 13 bases had no gene match. The germline V gene has CDR1 SGDLS and CDR2 YYNGEE. The length of the CDR3 is 18 residues. The entire variable domain, with the rest obtained from reference TRBV9 and TRBJ2-1, is as follows: DSGVTQTPKHLITATGQRVTLRCSPRSGDLSVYWYQQSLDQGLQFLIQYYNGEERAKGNILERFSAQQFPDLHSELNLSSLELGDSALYFCASSVGQGASLIWNEQFFGPGTRLTVL.

V and J are TRBV29-1 and TRBJ2-7; 7 nucleotides match TRBD1. This CDR3 spans 12 amino acids. Germline V gene data show CDR1 as SQVTM and CDR2 as ANQGSEA. After removal of 2 bases from V and 3 bases from J, the junction contained 1 base not matched to a gene. CDR3 protein: CSVEHRGYEQYF. DNA of the CDR3: TGCAGCGTTGAACACAGGGGCTACGAGCAGTACTTC.

The chain couples TRBV2 to TRBJ1-6, with D perhaps matching TRBD1 (6 bases). From germline, CDR1 is SNHLY and CDR2 FYNNEI. Trimming removed 0 bases at V and 7 bases at J, with 10 bases between. The CDR3 has 15 residues. In DNA, the CDR3 is TGTGCCAGCAGTGAAGCTACGGACAGCAATTCACCCCTCCACTTT. Translated, it gives CASSEATDSNSPLHF.

The genes are TRBV5-6 and TRBJ2-2; no firm D call. This CDR3 has 13 amino acids. Trimming shortened V by 4 bases and J by 5 bases, and 9 bases separated the two germline ends. Per the germline V gene, CDR1 is SGHDT and CDR2 is YYEEEE. The CDR3 bases are TGTGCCAGCAGCCGACAAGAGACCGGGGAGCTGTTTTTT. Translated, it gives CASSRQETGELFF.

This clone was detected only a few times. This chain joins TRBV6-5 and TRBJ2-7, with TRBD1 matching over 8 bases. This CDR3 is 13 amino acids long. CDR1 MNHEY and CDR2 SVGAGI come from the germline V gene. Trimming cost V 7 bases and J 3 bases; bases outside gene matches: 5. CDR3: CASTYGQGYEQYF. The CDR3 DNA reads TGTGCCAGCACCTACGGACAGGGCTACGAGCAGTACTTC.

This sequence joins TRBV7-7 and TRBJ2-5, with 12 bases aligning to TRBD2. With 2 bases clipped from V and 5 bases from J, the junction kept 12 bases outside the gene matches. Germline assignment: CDR1 SSHAT and CDR2 FNYEAQ (reference sequence). This CDR3 region has 18 residues. This chain's CDR3 is CASSLRLAGVGVGETQYF. The CDR3 DNA reads TGTGCCAGCAGCTTAAGACTAGCGGGAGTTGGGGTGGGGGAGACCCAGTACTTC. The variable domain in full, completed from reference TRBV7-7 and TRBJ2-5, reads GAGVSQSPRYKVTKRGQDVTLRCDPISSHATLYWYQQALGQGPEFLTYFNYEAQPDKSGLPSDRFSAERPEGSISTLTIQRTEQRDSAMYRCASSLRLAGVGVGETQYFGPGTRLLVL.

This chain connects TRBV7-9 to TRBJ2-2; unclear D gene. Trimming took off 6 bases at V and 4 bases at J, with 12 bases between the two ends. This CDR3 region has 14 residues. Germline V gene data show CDR1 as SEHNR and CDR2 as FQNEAQ (reference sequence). The CDR3 DNA reads as TGTGCCAGCAGTTCGCGACTGAGCACCGGGGAGCTGTTTTTT. Protein: CASSSRLSTGELFF.

This clone was detected only once. CDR3 loop: CASSPRGGSEKLFF. The CDR3 nucleotides are TGTGCCAGCAGCCCTCGGGGGGGTAGTGAAAAACTGTTTTTT. This rearrangement joins TRBV7-6 to TRBJ1-4; TRBD1 is a possible D gene (5 bases). V lost 5 bases and J lost 7, with 14 bases in between. Looked up from germline, CDR1 is SGHVS and CDR2 is FNYEAQ. CDR3 length: 14 residues.

This clone was seen a single time. The rearrangement joins TRBV7-9 to TRBJ2-3, with D perhaps matching TRBD2 (6 bases). Per germline, CDR1 SEHNR and CDR2 FQNEAQ (reference sequence). CDR3 length: 16 amino acids. Trimming took 3 bases from V and 0 from J, leaving 13 bases between them. The CDR3 region has the DNA TGTGCCAGCAGCTTGGGACGAGCGGGTAGCACAGATACGCAGTATTTT. This gives the protein CASSLGRAGSTDTQYF. Full variable domain (outside the CDR3, taken from reference TRBV7-9 and TRBJ2-3): DTGVSQNPRHKITKRGQNVTFRCDPISEHNRLYWYRQTLGQGPEFLTYFQNEAQLEKSRLLSDRFSAERPKGSFSTLEIQRTEQGDSAMYLCASSLGRAGSTDTQYFGPGTRLTVL.

The chain couples TRBV27 to TRBJ1-2; TRBD1 matches 7 bases. The CDR3 runs 12 residues. V was clipped by 5 bases and J by 8 bases; unmatched bases: 5. Germline values: CDR1 MNHEY, CDR2 SMNVEV (reference sequence). This CDR3 reads CASSDRVGGYTF. CDR3 DNA: TGTGCCAGCAGTGACAGGGTGGGCGGCTACACCTTC.

The chain recombines TRBV7-3 with TRBJ2-3, with D possibly being TRBD2 (5 bases). This CDR3 has 15 residues. V was shortened by 5 bases and J by 2 bases, with 14 bases between the two germline ends. Germline CDR1 is SGHTA and CDR2 is FQGTGA. The CDR3 spells CASSLLVGNTDTQYF. In DNA, the CDR3 is TGTGCCAGCAGCCTACTAGTGGGAAACACAGATACGCAGTATTTT.

This clone was observed once. This chain links TRBV10-1 with TRBJ2-3; possible D gene TRBD1, 6 bases. This CDR3 has 12 residues. Germline-derived CDR1 and CDR2 are WNHNN and SYGVQD (reference sequence). The V and J ends lost 8 bases and 0 bases respectively, with 6 bases between them. The CDR3 loop reads CASGQSTDTQYF. In DNA form, the CDR3 reads TGCGCCAGCGGACAGAGCACAGATACGCAGTATTTT.

This chain links TRBV11-1 with TRBJ1-5; D perhaps matches TRBD1 (5 bases). CDR1 is SGHAT and CDR2 is FQDESV in the germline V gene (reference sequence). The CDR3 is made up of 14 amino acids. Deletions cut 2 bases from V and 2 bases from J, with 7 bases between. CDR3 DNA sequence: TGTGCCAGCAGCTTACGCAGGGGCAATCAGCCCCAGCATTTT. It codes for CASSLRRGNQPQHF.

The rearrangement joins TRBV28 to TRBJ2-3, with 11 positions matching TRBD1. The CDR3 runs 17 residues. Germline CDR1 MDHEN, CDR2 SYDVKM. V lost 3 bases, J lost 4 bases, and 9 bases stayed unmatched. The CDR3 DNA reads TGTGCCAGCAGTTTGGCCAAGGGACAGGGGGGGGCAGATACGCAGTATTTT. Translating it yields CASSLAKGQGGADTQYF. The complete variable domain, with remaining parts taken from reference TRBV28 and TRBJ2-3, reads DVKVTQSSRYLVKRTGEKVFLECVQDMDHENMFWYRQDPGLGLRLIYFSYDVKMKEKGDIPEGYSVSREKKERFSLILESASTNQTSMYLCASSLAKGQGGADTQYFGPGTRLTVL.

V and J are TRBV15 and TRBJ2-1; 10 nucleotides line up with TRBD2. Germline CDR1 reads LNHNV; CDR2 reads YYDKDF (reference sequence). V dropped 1 base and J dropped 4; count of bases not matched to a gene: 4. This CDR3 has 16 amino acids. The CDR3 DNA reads TGTGCCACCAGCAGAGGAGGACTAGCGGATTACAATGAGCAGTTCTTC. Protein sequence: CATSRGGLADYNEQFF.

The J gene is TRBJ2-1, the V gene TRBV13, with a possible D match to TRBD2 (6 bases). Germline loops: CDR1 PRHDT, CDR2 FYEKMQ (reference sequence). The CDR3 has 14 residues. Deletions cut 7 bases from V and 8 bases from J, with 18 bases between. Written as DNA, the CDR3 is TGTGCCAGCACAGCGGGCCTTAATCCGGATGAGCAGTTCTTC. Its protein product is CASTAGLNPDEQFF.